The rows below give T cell receptor beta chains drawn from one sample of a study of cytomegalovirus exposure and HLA in healthy donors. TCRdb's copy holds only in-frame clones and misses some; the assay was immunoSEQ multiplex PCR. Among some 50,000 clones listed, under 75% were seen once. The source material was PBMCs. Receptors originate from a man aged 25-45 years in good health and CMV-seronegative. Each CDR3 is given with its conserved first and last residue. A D gene is named only where the DNA matches it firmly. Clone size is stated in some rows and not others, as once, few, many or a class when expanded.

D	size	V	J	DNA	CDR3
TRBD1	once	TRBV25-1	TRBJ1-1	TGTGCCAGCAGTGCGGTCACAGTCTACCAGGGGGCAGACACTGAAGCTTTCTTT	CASSAVTVYQGADTEAFF
TRBD1	NA	TRBV30	TRBJ2-2	TGTGCGCGGAAGGGGGCGACGAACACCGGGGAGCTGTTTTTT	CARKGATNTGELFF
NA	NA	TRBV19	TRBJ1-5	TGTGCCAGTAGTTACGTCGGGGGTACCCAGCATTTT	CASSYVGGTQHF
NA	NA	TRBV5-6	TRBJ1-3	TGTGCCAGCAGCGCCAGGCCCCAACCCACAAACACCATATATTTT	CASSARPQPTNTIYF
TRBD1	NA	TRBV6-1	TRBJ1-2	TGTGCCAGCAGTCGTCGGACAGGCGTCAACTATGGCTACACCTTC	CASSRRTGVNYGYTF
NA	NA	TRBV29-1	TRBJ2-4	TGCAGCGTTGAAGACCGGGACACCCCCAAAAACATTCAGTACTTC	CSVEDRDTPKNIQYF
TRBD1	NA	TRBV6-1	TRBJ2-7	TGTGCCAGCAGTGAGTTCGACAGGGTCAGCTACGAGCAGTACTTC	CASSEFDRVSYEQYF
TRBD2	NA	TRBV11-2	TRBJ2-2	TGTGCCAGCAGCTTAGACACCGTCGGGAGGGCCACCGGGGAGCTGTTTTTT	CASSLDTVGRATGELFF
NA	once	TRBV6-5	TRBJ2-1	TGTGCCAGCAGTTACGCGGAGAACTACAATGAGCAGTTCTTC	CASSYAENYNEQFF
TRBD1	once	TRBV5-1	TRBJ1-4	TGCGCCAGCAGCCCTACCGACAGGGTAGAGGAAAAACTGTTTTTT	CASSPTDRVEEKLFF
NA	NA	TRBV5-1	TRBJ2-7	TGCGCCAGCAGCTTGACTAGTTCCTACGAGCAGTACTTC	CASSLTSSYEQYF
NA	NA	TRBV19	TRBJ2-4	TGTGCCAGTAGTGCCGAAACAGGGTTTGGAAACATTCAGTACTTC	CASSAETGFGNIQYF
TRBD1	NA	TRBV4-1	TRBJ2-7	TGCGCCAGCAGCCCTCAACTCGGACAGGAGAAAGCCTACGAGCAGTACTTC	CASSPQLGQEKAYEQYF
NA	once	TRBV7-6	TRBJ1-4	TGTGCCAGCAGCCCGGAGGGCCTCAATGAAAAACTGTTTTTT	CASSPEGLNEKLFF
NA	few	TRBV14	TRBJ2-3	TGTGCCAGCAGCCCACCTAGTGGGACACGAAGCACAGATACGCAGTATTTT	CASSPPSGTRSTDTQYF
TRBD1	NA	TRBV10-1	TRBJ2-1	TGCGCCAGCAGTGAGTCGTTACAGGGGGGTAGGTTCTTC	CASSESLQGGRFF
TRBD1	NA	TRBV5-4	TRBJ2-3	TGTGCCAGCAGCTTGTTTTTCGGTAGGGGACAGGTAGGAACAGATACGCAGTATTTT	CASSLFFGRGQVGTDTQYF
TRBD2	NA	TRBV14	TRBJ2-1	TGTGCCAGCAGCCAATGGGGACTAGCGGGAGTCAATGAGCAGTTCTTC	CASSQWGLAGVNEQFF
TRBD2	NA	TRBV7-9	TRBJ2-1	TGTGCCAGCAGCTTAGTCCTAGCGGGGTTTGTCTATGAGCAGTTCTTC	CASSLVLAGFVYEQFF
TRBD2	NA	TRBV4-1	TRBJ2-3	TGCGCCAGCAGCCAGTTAGGGACTAGCGGCACAGATACGCAGTATTTT	CASSQLGTSGTDTQYF
TRBD2	NA	TRBV14	TRBJ2-7	TGTGCCAGCAGCCCGGGACTAGCGGGAGCGCTCTTCCTTGTTCCCTACGAGCAGTACTTC	CASSPGLAGALFLVPYEQYF
TRBD1	NA	TRBV6-5	TRBJ1-4	TGTGCCAGCAACCGACAGGGGCCTAATGAAAAACTGTTTTTT	CASNRQGPNEKLFF